Listed below are T cell receptor beta chains from one sample, sequenced in a study of technical replicates of blood from several donors. Some clones are missing from TCRdb's copy, which holds only in-frame ones; the method was immunoSEQ multiplex PCR. The sample carries 13,000 to 15,000 clones, 70% to 90% recorded once. The sequencing sample was made of PBMCs. These receptors originate from a human donor in good health. Each CDR3 is given with its conserved first and last residue. The D gene is left open where the match is weak. Size is stated for part of the rows, as once, few or many counts, or as a class when the clone is expanded.

CDR3nt: TGTGCCAGTAGTATATGGACAGGGGGCGCGGGTGGCTACACCTTC; CDR3aa: CASSIWTGGAGGYTF; d_gene: TRBD1; abundance: .; v_gene: TRBV19; j_gene: TRBJ1-2
CDR3nt: TGTGCCACCAGCAGCCCACCCGGGGGGTCAGAGACCCAGTACTTC; CDR3aa: CATSSPPGGSETQYF; d_gene: TRBD2; abundance: .; v_gene: TRBV15; j_gene: TRBJ2-5
CDR3nt: TGTGCCAGCTCACCACGAGGAGCGGGAGCCCCAGGAGATACGCAGTATTTT; CDR3aa: CASSPRGAGAPGDTQYF; d_gene: TRBD2; abundance: .; v_gene: TRBV18; j_gene: TRBJ2-3
CDR3nt: TGCAGCGTTGTAGGGACAGGGCTCAGCGAGCAGTACTTC; CDR3aa: CSVVGTGLSEQYF; d_gene: TRBD1; abundance: .; v_gene: TRBV29-1; j_gene: TRBJ2-7
CDR3nt: TGTGCCAGCAGTTTAAAGGGAGGCATTCGGTTCGGCTACACCTTC; CDR3aa: CASSLKGGIRFGYTF; d_gene: .; abundance: .; v_gene: TRBV27; j_gene: TRBJ1-2
CDR3nt: TGTGCCAGCAGGGAGACAGGGACGTGGAACACTGAAGCTTTCTTT; CDR3aa: CASRETGTWNTEAFF; d_gene: TRBD1; abundance: .; v_gene: TRBV2; j_gene: TRBJ1-1
CDR3nt: TGTGCCAGTAGTCCCCAGGGGCCCGGGGCTGAAGCTTTCTTT; CDR3aa: CASSPQGPGAEAFF; d_gene: .; abundance: .; v_gene: TRBV19; j_gene: TRBJ1-1
CDR3nt: TGTGCCAGCAGCTCCAGGACTAGCGGGGACACCGGGGAGCTGTTTTTT; CDR3aa: CASSSRTSGDTGELFF; d_gene: TRBD2; abundance: .; v_gene: TRBV7-2; j_gene: TRBJ2-2
CDR3nt: TGTGCCAGCAGCTTGGGGGACAGGGGATACAATGAGCAGTTCTTC; CDR3aa: CASSLGDRGYNEQFF; d_gene: TRBD1; abundance: .; v_gene: TRBV5-4; j_gene: TRBJ2-1
CDR3nt: TGTGCCAGCAGGGGCTCAGGGGGTCGTAATCAGCCCCAGCATTTT; CDR3aa: CASRGSGGRNQPQHF; d_gene: TRBD1; abundance: .; v_gene: TRBV2; j_gene: TRBJ1-5
CDR3nt: TGTGCCTGGAGCGCAGGGGTATGGACTGAAGCTTTCTTT; CDR3aa: CAWSAGVWTEAFF; d_gene: .; abundance: .; v_gene: TRBV30; j_gene: TRBJ1-1
CDR3nt: TGTGCCAGTAGAGGGGTCCCTACCTATGGCTACACCTTC; CDR3aa: CASRGVPTYGYTF; d_gene: .; abundance: .; v_gene: TRBV19; j_gene: TRBJ1-2
CDR3nt: TGTGCCAGCAGTTTATTGACAACTAACTATGGCTACACCTTC; CDR3aa: CASSLLTTNYGYTF; d_gene: .; abundance: once; v_gene: TRBV28; j_gene: TRBJ1-2
CDR3nt: TGTGCCAGCAGTTTCGACAGGCCCAGCAATCAGCCCCAGCATTTT; CDR3aa: CASSFDRPSNQPQHF; d_gene: .; abundance: .; v_gene: TRBV28; j_gene: TRBJ1-5
CDR3nt: TGTGCCAGCAGCCGGGACAGGGGGTTCGGGGAGCAGTACTTC; CDR3aa: CASSRDRGFGEQYF; d_gene: TRBD1; abundance: .; v_gene: TRBV5-4; j_gene: TRBJ2-7
CDR3nt: TGTGCCAGCAGCGACCACCAGGGGACAGATAGCAATCAGCCCCAGCATTTT; CDR3aa: CASSDHQGTDSNQPQHF; d_gene: TRBD1; abundance: few; v_gene: TRBV7-6; j_gene: TRBJ1-5
CDR3nt: TGCAGCGTTGGGGGCGGAACTAGCGGGAAGGGCCGTGAGCAGTTCTTC; CDR3aa: CSVGGGTSGKGREQFF; d_gene: TRBD2; abundance: .; v_gene: TRBV29-1; j_gene: TRBJ2-1
CDR3nt: TGTGCCTGGAGTGTCACAGGGTACTATGGCTACACCTTC; CDR3aa: CAWSVTGYYGYTF; d_gene: .; abundance: .; v_gene: TRBV30; j_gene: TRBJ1-2
CDR3nt: TGTGCCACCAGCTTGGGGGGCGGGAGTATCACAGATACGCAGTATTTT; CDR3aa: CATSLGGGSITDTQYF; d_gene: .; abundance: .; v_gene: TRBV15; j_gene: TRBJ2-3
CDR3nt: TGTGCCTGGGAGGGACAGGGGCCAGATGGCTACACCTTC; CDR3aa: CAWEGQGPDGYTF; d_gene: TRBD1; abundance: .; v_gene: TRBV30; j_gene: TRBJ1-2
CDR3nt: TGTGCCAGCAGCTCCGCGGCGTTACCCGGGGAGCTGTTTTTT; CDR3aa: CASSSAALPGELFF; d_gene: .; abundance: .; v_gene: TRBV5-4; j_gene: TRBJ2-2
CDR3nt: TGCGCCAGCAGCCAAGACTTTTCGGGAGCTAGCGGTAGCACAGATACGCAGTATTTT; CDR3aa: CASSQDFSGASGSTDTQYF; d_gene: TRBD2; abundance: .; v_gene: TRBV4-1; j_gene: TRBJ2-3
CDR3nt: TGTGCCAGCAGCTCGACACAGTATAATGAAAAACTGTTTTTT; CDR3aa: CASSSTQYNEKLFF; d_gene: .; abundance: few; v_gene: TRBV7-9; j_gene: TRBJ1-4
CDR3nt: TGTGCCAGCAGCTCCCTAGCGGGACAAGAGACCCAGTACTTC; CDR3aa: CASSSLAGQETQYF; d_gene: TRBD2; abundance: .; v_gene: TRBV5-4; j_gene: TRBJ2-5
CDR3nt: TGTGCCAGCAGTTATCGATACAGGGGTAGCACAGATACGCAGTATTTT; CDR3aa: CASSYRYRGSTDTQYF; d_gene: TRBD1; abundance: .; v_gene: TRBV6-5; j_gene: TRBJ2-3
CDR3nt: TGTGCCAGCAGCGTGGACATTTCCTCTGGAAACACCATATATTTT; CDR3aa: CASSVDISSGNTIYF; d_gene: .; abundance: .; v_gene: TRBV7-7; j_gene: TRBJ1-3
CDR3nt: TGTGCCACCAGCAAGTCCGGGACAGGGTATCAGCCCCAGCATTTT; CDR3aa: CATSKSGTGYQPQHF; d_gene: TRBD1; abundance: once; v_gene: TRBV15; j_gene: TRBJ1-5
CDR3nt: TGTGCCAGCAGCTCTGGACTAGCCTACAATGAGCAGTTCTTC; CDR3aa: CASSSGLAYNEQFF; d_gene: TRBD2; abundance: .; v_gene: TRBV11-3; j_gene: TRBJ2-1
CDR3nt: TGTGCCAGCAGTTTGTCCCCCCTCGACAGGGGTGAAGCTTTCTTT; CDR3aa: CASSLSPLDRGEAFF; d_gene: TRBD1; abundance: .; v_gene: TRBV6-5; j_gene: TRBJ1-1
CDR3nt: TGCGCCAGCAGCTTGCCCTCGCCGGGACAGGGATTTTTATACGAGCAGTACTTC; CDR3aa: CASSLPSPGQGFLYEQYF; d_gene: TRBD1; abundance: .; v_gene: TRBV5-1; j_gene: TRBJ2-7
CDR3nt: TGTGCCAGCAGCCTGTCCACTAGCGGGCCTCCCTACGAGCAGTACTTC; CDR3aa: CASSLSTSGPPYEQYF; d_gene: TRBD2; abundance: .; v_gene: TRBV28; j_gene: TRBJ2-7
CDR3nt: TGTGCCAGCAGTGAAACTCACAATGAGCAGTTCTTC; CDR3aa: CASSETHNEQFF; d_gene: .; abundance: once; v_gene: TRBV2; j_gene: TRBJ2-1
CDR3nt: TGTGCCAGCAGCTTGACTAGCGGGACACATGAGCAGTTCTTC; CDR3aa: CASSLTSGTHEQFF; d_gene: TRBD2; abundance: once; v_gene: TRBV5-6; j_gene: TRBJ2-1
CDR3nt: TGCGCCAGCAGCGCGACAGGCCCGAACACCGGGGAGCTGTTTTTT; CDR3aa: CASSATGPNTGELFF; d_gene: .; abundance: .; v_gene: TRBV5-1; j_gene: TRBJ2-2
CDR3nt: TGTGCCAGCAGTTACGCGGGAGGTTCGTACGAGCAGTACTTC; CDR3aa: CASSYAGGSYEQYF; d_gene: TRBD2; abundance: .; v_gene: TRBV6-5; j_gene: TRBJ2-7
CDR3nt: TGCGCCAGCAGTGCGGGACAGAACACCGGGGAGCTGTTTTTT; CDR3aa: CASSAGQNTGELFF; d_gene: .; abundance: .; v_gene: TRBV10-1; j_gene: TRBJ2-2
CDR3nt: TGTGCCAGCAGTTTAACCGGGTTCTCCTACGAGCAGTACTTC; CDR3aa: CASSLTGFSYEQYF; d_gene: .; abundance: .; v_gene: TRBV28; j_gene: TRBJ2-7
CDR3nt: TGTGCCAGCAGACCCGACAGGTACTATATGAACACTGAAGCTTTCTTT; CDR3aa: CASRPDRYYMNTEAFF; d_gene: .; abundance: .; v_gene: TRBV7-9; j_gene: TRBJ1-1
CDR3nt: TGTGCCAGCAGCCCTAGCGTCTCTGGAAACACCATATATTTT; CDR3aa: CASSPSVSGNTIYF; d_gene: .; abundance: .; v_gene: TRBV7-6; j_gene: TRBJ1-3
CDR3nt: TGTGCCAGCAGTGTGGACAGGGGGAGTGAAGCTTTCTTT; CDR3aa: CASSVDRGSEAFF; d_gene: TRBD1; abundance: .; v_gene: TRBV6-5; j_gene: TRBJ1-1
CDR3nt: TGCGCCAGCAGTGTCTCCGTAACTACCTACGAGCAGTACTTC; CDR3aa: CASSVSVTTYEQYF; d_gene: .; abundance: .; v_gene: TRBV10-1; j_gene: TRBJ2-7
CDR3nt: TGTGCCAGCAGCGACGGGACCGCGGGAGTCGACATTCAGTACTTC; CDR3aa: CASSDGTAGVDIQYF; d_gene: TRBD2; abundance: .; v_gene: TRBV7-9; j_gene: TRBJ2-4
CDR3nt: TGTGCCAGTAGTTCCCCAGGGGCCTATGGCTACACCTTC; CDR3aa: CASSSPGAYGYTF; d_gene: .; abundance: .; v_gene: TRBV19; j_gene: TRBJ1-2
CDR3nt: TGTGCCAGCAGGCTCGGTAAAAGCTCCTACGAGCAGTACTTC; CDR3aa: CASRLGKSSYEQYF; d_gene: .; abundance: .; v_gene: TRBV6-5; j_gene: TRBJ2-7
CDR3nt: TGTGCCTGGAGTGTATCCCTCTCCGGGAGCTCCTACAATGAGCAGTTCTTC; CDR3aa: CAWSVSLSGSSYNEQFF; d_gene: .; abundance: .; v_gene: TRBV30; j_gene: TRBJ2-1
CDR3nt: TGTGCCAGCAGCTTGGAGGGCGGGAGACCAGATACGCAGTATTTT; CDR3aa: CASSLEGGRPDTQYF; d_gene: TRBD2; abundance: once; v_gene: TRBV5-8; j_gene: TRBJ2-3
CDR3nt: TGTGCCAGCACCAGAGGGGGTGAGCAGTACTTC; CDR3aa: CASTRGGEQYF; d_gene: .; abundance: once; v_gene: TRBV27; j_gene: TRBJ2-7
CDR3nt: TGCGCCAGCAGCCCCGGAGGTGGACAGGGCTTTCAGTACTTC; CDR3aa: CASSPGGGQGFQYF; d_gene: TRBD1; abundance: once; v_gene: TRBV5-1; j_gene: TRBJ2-4
CDR3nt: TGTGCCAGCTCACCCTCTCCCGGGGAGCTGTTTTTT; CDR3aa: CASSPSPGELFF; d_gene: .; abundance: .; v_gene: TRBV18; j_gene: TRBJ2-2